Shown below are 4 T cell receptor beta chains from a single sample sequenced in a study of blood T cell repertoires in COVID-19 (TCRdb year 2020). The library was prepared using the immunoSEQ multiplex PCR assay. Imported from immuneACCESS, the table was reduced by TCRdb to in-frame sequences with V and J called. These copies leave out some clones; in studies compared against another copy, an unresolved V gene accounts for under half, and the cause of the remainder is not known. The sample table records about 200,000 clones; nearly 90% of these occur just once. The ten biggest clones cover around 4% of the sample. Sequenced: PBMCs or T cells enriched from blood (not recorded which). The receptor source for this set is a woman aged 25 to 39 with acute COVID-19.

This clone showed up just once. The chain joins TRBV5-6 to TRBJ2-2; a weak D match, TRBD1 (6 bases). The V end lost 5 bases, the J end lost 1 base, and 12 bases lay between the germline ends. The CDR3 has 15 amino acids. The germline V gene encodes CDR1 SGHDT and CDR2 YYEEEE. The CDR3 region is CASRPGVVNTGELFF. The CDR3 nucleotides read TGTGCCAGCAGACCAGGGGTCGTGAACACCGGGGAGCTGTTTTTT.

This clone was counted a single time. The chain recombines TRBV6-5 with TRBJ1-1; D perhaps matches TRBD1 (5 bases). Per germline, CDR1 MNHEY and CDR2 SVGAGI. Trimming shortened V by 8 bases and J by 3 bases, and 19 bases separated the two germline ends. CDR3 length: 15 amino acids. CDR3 sequence (DNA): TGTGCCAGCTCACCCAACAGGAATGGGGACACTGAAGCTTTCTTT. Protein product: CASSPNRNGDTEAFF.

The chain couples TRBV6-5 to TRBJ1-2; D may be TRBD1 (5 bases). Germline lookup yields CDR1 MNHEY and CDR2 SVGAGI. This CDR3 comprises 15 residues. The V gene lost 7 bases and the J gene lost 2 bases, with 17 bases spanning the gap. The DNA of the CDR3 is TGTGCCAGCACGTCAAGGGCGGGGGTGAACTATGGCTACACCTTC. This translates into CASTSRAGVNYGYTF.

The CDR3 DNA reads TGTGCCAGTAAGGGGACAGGGGGCTCGAACACTGAAGCTTTCTTT. Amino acids: CASKGTGGSNTEAFF. V usage is TRBV19 and J usage is TRBJ1-1, with TRBD1 matching 12 bases. The germline gives CDR1 LNHDA, CDR2 SQIVND (reference sequence). J gave up 1 base and V 7 bases, and 4 bases lay outside the gene matches. This CDR3 spans 15 amino acids.